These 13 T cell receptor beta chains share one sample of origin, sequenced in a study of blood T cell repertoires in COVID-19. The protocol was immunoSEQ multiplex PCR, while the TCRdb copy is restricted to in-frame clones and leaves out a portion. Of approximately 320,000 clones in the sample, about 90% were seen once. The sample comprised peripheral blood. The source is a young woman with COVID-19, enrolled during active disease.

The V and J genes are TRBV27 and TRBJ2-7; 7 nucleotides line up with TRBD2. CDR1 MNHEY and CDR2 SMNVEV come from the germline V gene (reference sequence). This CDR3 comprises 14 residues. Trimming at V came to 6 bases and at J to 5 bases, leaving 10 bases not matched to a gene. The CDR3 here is CASSHRSGVDEQYF. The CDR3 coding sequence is TGTGCCAGCAGCCACCGCAGCGGGGTGGACGAGCAGTACTTC.

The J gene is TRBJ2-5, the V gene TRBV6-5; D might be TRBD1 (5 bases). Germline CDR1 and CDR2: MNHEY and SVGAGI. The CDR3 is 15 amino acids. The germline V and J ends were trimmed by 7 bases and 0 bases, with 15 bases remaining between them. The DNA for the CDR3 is TGTGCCAGCAATGGAAGAGACAGCAACCAAGAGACCCAGTACTTC. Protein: CASNGRDSNQETQYF.

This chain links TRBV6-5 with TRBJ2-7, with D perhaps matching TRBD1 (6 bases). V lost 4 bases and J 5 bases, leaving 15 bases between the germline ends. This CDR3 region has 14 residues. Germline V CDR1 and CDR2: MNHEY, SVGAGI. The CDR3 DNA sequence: TGTGCCAGCAGTTCCGGGACATTTCTCCACGAGCAGTACTTC. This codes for CASSSGTFLHEQYF.

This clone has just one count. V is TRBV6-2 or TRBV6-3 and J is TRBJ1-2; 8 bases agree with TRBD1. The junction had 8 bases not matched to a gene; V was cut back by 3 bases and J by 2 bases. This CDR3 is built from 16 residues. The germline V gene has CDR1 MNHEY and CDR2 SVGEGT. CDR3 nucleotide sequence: TGTGCCAGCAGTTATTTCGGACAGGGCGAAAACTATGGCTACACCTTC. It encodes CASSYFGQGENYGYTF.

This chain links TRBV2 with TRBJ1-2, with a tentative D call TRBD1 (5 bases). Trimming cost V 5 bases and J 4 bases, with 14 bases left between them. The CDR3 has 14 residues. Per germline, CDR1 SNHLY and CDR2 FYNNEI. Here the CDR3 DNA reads TGTGCCAGCAGTACTTATCTGGGGGGCTATGGCTACACCTTC. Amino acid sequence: CASSTYLGGYGYTF.

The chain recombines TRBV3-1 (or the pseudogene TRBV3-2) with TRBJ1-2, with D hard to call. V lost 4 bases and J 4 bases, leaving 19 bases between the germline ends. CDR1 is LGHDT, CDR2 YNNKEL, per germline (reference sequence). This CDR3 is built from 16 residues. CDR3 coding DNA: TGTGCCAGCAGCCTTTTCGGACTTCCTTCCTTCTATGGCTACACCTTC. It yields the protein CASSLFGLPSFYGYTF.

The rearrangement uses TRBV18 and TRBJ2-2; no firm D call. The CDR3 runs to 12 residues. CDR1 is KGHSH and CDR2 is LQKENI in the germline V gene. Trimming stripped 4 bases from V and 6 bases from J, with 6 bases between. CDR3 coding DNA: TGTGCCAGCTCACTCTACGCCGGGGAGCTGTTTTTT. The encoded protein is CASSLYAGELFF.

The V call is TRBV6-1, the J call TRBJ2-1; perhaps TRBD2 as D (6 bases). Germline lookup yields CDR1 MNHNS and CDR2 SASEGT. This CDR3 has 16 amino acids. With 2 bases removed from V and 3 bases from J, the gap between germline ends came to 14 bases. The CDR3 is CASSEQEGTYYNEQFF. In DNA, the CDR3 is TGTGCCAGCAGTGAACAAGAGGGGACTTACTACAATGAGCAGTTCTTC.

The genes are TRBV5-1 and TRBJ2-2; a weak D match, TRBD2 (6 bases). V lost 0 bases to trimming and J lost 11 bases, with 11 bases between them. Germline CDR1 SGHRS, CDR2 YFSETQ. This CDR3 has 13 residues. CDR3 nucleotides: TGCGCCAGCAGCTTGGCCGGGGGACGCGAGCTGTTTTTT. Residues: CASSLAGGRELFF.

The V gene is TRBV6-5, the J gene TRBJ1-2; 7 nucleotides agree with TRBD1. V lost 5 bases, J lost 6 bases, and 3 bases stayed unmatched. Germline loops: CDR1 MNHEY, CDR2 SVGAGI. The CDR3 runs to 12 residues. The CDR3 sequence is CASSPGTDGYTF. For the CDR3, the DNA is TGTGCCAGCAGTCCGGGGACAGATGGCTACACCTTC.

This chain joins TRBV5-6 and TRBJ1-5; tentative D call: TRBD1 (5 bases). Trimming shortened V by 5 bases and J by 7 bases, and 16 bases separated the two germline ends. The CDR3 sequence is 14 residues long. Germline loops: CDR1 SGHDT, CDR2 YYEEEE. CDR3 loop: CASSPRGEIQPQHF. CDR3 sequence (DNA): TGTGCCAGCAGTCCCCGGGGGGAGATACAGCCCCAGCATTTT.

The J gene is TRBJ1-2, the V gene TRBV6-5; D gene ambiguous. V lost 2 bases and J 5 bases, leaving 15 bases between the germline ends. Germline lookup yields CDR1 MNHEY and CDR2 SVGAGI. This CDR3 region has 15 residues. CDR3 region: CASSYDGSSGYGYTF. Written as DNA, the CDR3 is TGTGCCAGCAGTTACGACGGCAGCTCGGGTTATGGCTACACCTTC.

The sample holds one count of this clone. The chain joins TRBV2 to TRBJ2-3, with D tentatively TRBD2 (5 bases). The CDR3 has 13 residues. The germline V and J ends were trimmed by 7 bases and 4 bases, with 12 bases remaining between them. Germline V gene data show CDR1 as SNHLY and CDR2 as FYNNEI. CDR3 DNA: TGTGCCAGCAAAGTCAGCGGTGCAGATACGCAGTATTTT. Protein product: CASKVSGADTQYF.